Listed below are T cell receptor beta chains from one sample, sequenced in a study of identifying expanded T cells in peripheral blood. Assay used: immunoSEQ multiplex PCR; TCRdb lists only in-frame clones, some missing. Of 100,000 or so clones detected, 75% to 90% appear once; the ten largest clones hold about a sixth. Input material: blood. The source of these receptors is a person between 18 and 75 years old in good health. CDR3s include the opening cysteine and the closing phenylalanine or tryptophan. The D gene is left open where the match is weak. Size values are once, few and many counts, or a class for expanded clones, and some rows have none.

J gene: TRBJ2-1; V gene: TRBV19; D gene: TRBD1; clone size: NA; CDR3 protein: CASSIQGASYNEQFF; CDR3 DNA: TGTGCCAGTAGTATACAGGGGGCATCCTACAATGAGCAGTTCTTC
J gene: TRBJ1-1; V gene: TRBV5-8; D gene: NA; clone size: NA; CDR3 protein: CASSLAVGPIEAFF; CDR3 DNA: TGTGCCAGCAGCTTGGCCGTCGGCCCGATTGAAGCTTTCTTT
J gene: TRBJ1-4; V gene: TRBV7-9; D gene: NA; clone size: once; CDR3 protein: CASSGGGKLFF; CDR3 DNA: TGTGCCAGCAGCGGGGGAGGGAAACTGTTTTTT
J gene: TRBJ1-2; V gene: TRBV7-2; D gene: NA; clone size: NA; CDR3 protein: CASSPNGPGEGYGYTF; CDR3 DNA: TGTGCCAGCAGCCCGAACGGTCCGGGAGAGGGCTATGGCTACACCTTC
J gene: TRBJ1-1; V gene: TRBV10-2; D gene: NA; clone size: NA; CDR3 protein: CACKQGYDTEAFF; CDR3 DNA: TGCGCCTGCAAACAGGGCTACGACACTGAAGCTTTCTTT
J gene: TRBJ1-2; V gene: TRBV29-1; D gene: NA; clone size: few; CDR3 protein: CSVLRDPGQGGYTF; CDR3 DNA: TGCAGCGTTCTCCGGGACCCTGGCCAGGGTGGCTACACCTTC
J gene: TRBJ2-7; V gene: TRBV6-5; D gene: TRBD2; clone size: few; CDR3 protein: CASSYVLAGEQYF; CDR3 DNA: TGTGCCAGCAGTTACGTACTAGCGGGGGAGCAGTACTTC
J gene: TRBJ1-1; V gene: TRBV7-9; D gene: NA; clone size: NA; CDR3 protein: CASSLDVGTEAFF; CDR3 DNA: TGTGCCAGCAGCTTAGATGTGGGCACTGAAGCTTTCTTT
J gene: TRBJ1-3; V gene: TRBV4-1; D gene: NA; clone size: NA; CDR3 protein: CASSQLLRGSSGNTIYF; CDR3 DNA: TGCGCCAGCAGCCAACTGCTGCGGGGAAGCTCTGGAAACACCATATATTTT
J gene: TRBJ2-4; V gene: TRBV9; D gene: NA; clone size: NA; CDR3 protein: CASSVSGSSGDIQYF; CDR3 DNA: TGTGCCAGCAGCGTGTCCGGATCATCCGGGGACATTCAGTACTTC
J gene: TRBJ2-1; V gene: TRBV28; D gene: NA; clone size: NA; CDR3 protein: CASRLTGPYNEQFF; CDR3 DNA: TGTGCCAGCAGACTAACGGGACCGTACAATGAGCAGTTCTTC
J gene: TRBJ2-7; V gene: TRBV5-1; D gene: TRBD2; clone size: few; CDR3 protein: CASSPGLATYEQYF; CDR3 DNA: TGCGCCAGCAGCCCGGGACTAGCGACCTACGAGCAGTACTTC
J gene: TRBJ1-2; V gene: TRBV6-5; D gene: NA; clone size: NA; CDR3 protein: CASTFVSSYGYTF; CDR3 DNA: TGTGCCAGCACCTTTGTGTCCAGCTATGGCTACACCTTC
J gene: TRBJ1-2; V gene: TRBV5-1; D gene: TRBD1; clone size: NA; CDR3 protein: CASSLQGNYGYTF; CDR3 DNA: TGCGCCAGCAGCTTACAGGGGAACTATGGCTACACCTTC
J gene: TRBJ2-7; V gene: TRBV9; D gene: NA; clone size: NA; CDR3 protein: CASSVGGGTYEQYF; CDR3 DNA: TGTGCCAGCAGCGTAGGCGGAGGGACCTACGAGCAGTACTTC
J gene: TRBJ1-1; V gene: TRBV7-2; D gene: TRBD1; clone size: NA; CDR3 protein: CASSLRTGGVGKNTEAFF; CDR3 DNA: TGTGCCAGCAGCTTGCGGACAGGGGGAGTAGGAAAAAACACTGAAGCTTTCTTT